The 23 T cell receptor beta chains given below trace back to one sample, sequenced in a study of blood T cell repertoires in COVID-19. Here immunoSEQ multiplex PCR was the method, and the copy in TCRdb shows in-frame clones only, minus some. The repertoire holds 150,000 to 200,000 clones, with under 80% as singletons. The sample was PBMCs or T cells enriched from blood (not recorded which). These receptor sequences come from a woman aged 45 to 65 with acute COVID-19.

The chain employs TRBV7-3 and TRBJ1-1; TRBD1 matches 8 bases. The CDR3 extends over 13 amino acids. V gave up 6 bases and J gave up 5 bases; unmatched junction bases: 5. CDR1 and CDR2 (germline): SGHTA, FQGTGA. The CDR3 loop reads CASRPTGETEAFF. CDR3 in DNA: TGTGCCAGCAGGCCGACAGGGGAGACTGAAGCTTTCTTT.

The V call is TRBV20-1, the J call TRBJ1-1, with 8 bases identical to TRBD1. Germline CDR1 reads DFQATT; CDR2 reads SNEGSKA (reference sequence). This CDR3 has 11 residues. CDR3 bases: TGCAGCGCAGGGGGCTCAATTGAAGCTTTCTTT. Amino acids: CSAGGSIEAFF.

The genes are TRBV9 and TRBJ1-5; no definite D call. V lost 0 bases to trimming and J lost 2 bases, with 6 bases between them. The CDR3 has 14 residues. The germline gives CDR1 SGDLS, CDR2 YYNGEE. The CDR3 DNA reads TGTGCCAGCAGCGTAGCGGGTCGCAATCAGCCCCAGCATTTT. This codes for CASSVAGRNQPQHF.

The chain links TRBV7-8 to TRBJ1-6; D may be TRBD1 (5 bases). The V end was cut by 3 bases, the J end by 10 bases, with 13 bases between. The CDR3 spans 14 residues. Germline CDR1 SGHVS, CDR2 FQNEAQ. The CDR3 nucleotides are TGTGCCAGCAGCTTGGGTGCAGGGAGGTCACCCCTCCACTTT. It specifies CASSLGAGRSPLHF.

The J gene is TRBJ1-4, the V gene TRBV4-2; D possibly corresponds to TRBD1 (5 bases). The germline V gene has CDR1 LGHNA and CDR2 YNFKEQ. The CDR3 length is 14 residues. Trimming took off 1 base at V and 6 bases at J, with 9 bases between the two ends. For the CDR3, the DNA is TGTGCCAGCAGCCAAGGTGACAGCGATGAAAAACTGTTTTTT. The encoded protein is CASSQGDSDEKLFF.

The table lists this clone with a few counts. This chain connects TRBV11-3 to TRBJ1-1; possible D gene TRBD1, 5 bases. Per germline, CDR1 SGHNT and CDR2 YENEEA. The CDR3 totals 12 residues. Trimming left V 3 bases short and J 8 bases short, with 10 bases between. CDR3 amino acids: CASSFQGTEAFF. The DNA for the CDR3 is TGTGCCAGCAGCTTCCAGGGAACCGAAGCTTTCTTT.

The J gene is TRBJ2-1, the V gene TRBV3-1 (or the pseudogene TRBV3-2), with TRBD2 matching over 16 bases. This CDR3 comprises 18 residues. The V gene's germline CDR1 is LGHDT and CDR2 YNNKEL (reference sequence). With V trimmed by 6 bases and J by 0 bases, 5 bases remained unmatched. CDR3 DNA: TGTGCCAGCAGGGGGACTAGCGGGGGGGCCAGCTCCTACAATGAGCAGTTCTTC. The encoded protein is CASRGTSGGASSYNEQFF.

This clone was counted at least ten times. CDR3 bases: TGTGCCAGCAGCCTTTATTACCACAGGGGGGTTAATGGCTACACCTTC. Residues: CASSLYYHRGVNGYTF. The chain employs TRBV7-9 and TRBJ1-2; 8 bases map to TRBD1. V lost 5 bases, J lost 6 bases, and 14 bases stayed unmatched. CDR3 length: 16 amino acids. Germline values: CDR1 SEHNR, CDR2 FQNEAQ (reference sequence).

The V and J genes are TRBV7-8 and TRBJ2-7; D perhaps matches TRBD2 (5 bases). The V and J ends lost 5 bases and 5 bases respectively, with 13 bases between them. CDR1 and CDR2 from the germline V gene are SGHVS and FQNEAQ. This CDR3 contains 13 residues. The chain's CDR3 is CASSPRTRDEQYV. Here the CDR3 DNA reads TGTGCCAGCAGCCCGAGGACTCGTGACGAGCAGTACGTC.

This clone appeared a few times. The chain joins TRBV19 to TRBJ1-1; TRBD1 agrees at 8 bases. Germline CDR1 is LNHDA and CDR2 is SQIVND (reference sequence). This CDR3 is 13 amino acids long. V gave up 7 bases and J gave up 5 bases; unmatched junction bases: 6. CDR3 loop: CASTLDRATEAFF. The CDR3 nucleotides read TGTGCCAGTACCCTGGACAGGGCGACTGAAGCTTTCTTT.

Regarding this clone: The identical CDR3 is also encoded by other nucleotide sequences in the sample. CDR3 DNA sequence: TGTGCCAGCAGCCAAAGGTTTGTCGGGGGGGCCTATAATTCACCCCTCCACTTT. This codes for CASSQRFVGGAYNSPLHF. This chain uses TRBV4-2 with TRBJ1-6; perhaps TRBD1 as D (5 bases). From germline, CDR1 is LGHNA and CDR2 YNFKEQ. The CDR3 loop spans 18 amino acids. Trimming left V 2 bases short and J 2 bases short, with 16 bases between.

This clone was seen a few times. The sample contains more than one DNA sequence encoding this CDR3. V usage is TRBV12-3 or TRBV12-4 and J usage is TRBJ1-1; D gene unclear. This CDR3 has 13 residues. Trimming left V 6 bases short and J 1 base short, with 9 bases between. The CDR3 here is CASSLSQNTEAFF. The CDR3 DNA reads TGTGCCAGCAGCCTTTCACAGAACACTGAAGCTTTCTTT.

The chain carries TRBV4-2 and TRBJ1-6, with unresolved D. The CDR3 spans 15 residues. V was pared by 0 bases and J by 7 bases, with 10 bases between. CDR1 and CDR2 from the germline V gene are LGHNA and YNFKEQ. This CDR3 reads CASSQDVAGNSPLHF. The CDR3, as DNA: TGTGCCAGCAGCCAAGATGTGGCAGGAAATTCACCCCTCCACTTT.

This clone has just a few counts. The CDR3 loop is CASSLSRGLYNSPLHF. As DNA, the CDR3 is TGTGCCAGCAGTTTATCCCGGGGTCTATATAATTCACCCCTCCACTTT. The V call is TRBV27, the J call TRBJ1-6; D remains unclear. The V gene's germline CDR1 is MNHEY and CDR2 SMNVEV (reference sequence). The CDR3 length is 16 residues. With 0 bases removed from V and 4 bases from J, the gap between germline ends came to 10 bases.

V is TRBV14 and J is TRBJ2-3; tentatively, D is TRBD2 (5 bases). Germline loops: CDR1 SGHDN, CDR2 FVKESK. With 4 bases removed from V and 14 bases from J, the gap between germline ends came to 19 bases. The CDR3 contains 13 residues. CDR3 sequence reads: CASSRSLTGYVYF. The CDR3 DNA follows: TGTGCCAGCAGCCGGTCCTTAACGGGGTACGTGTATTTT.

This clone is medium-sized. The rearrangement joins TRBV7-9 to TRBJ1-6, with a possible D match to TRBD1 (6 bases). This CDR3 is 14 amino acids long. Trimming pared 8 bases from V and 2 bases from J, leaving 10 bases between. In germline, CDR1 is SEHNR, CDR2 FQNEAQ (reference sequence). The CDR3 here is CASSAGAYNSPLHF. The DNA for the CDR3 is TGTGCCAGCTCGGCAGGGGCCTATAATTCACCCCTCCACTTT.

This rearrangement joins TRBV18 to TRBJ1-1; no reliable D call. V lost 4 bases to trimming and J lost 1 base, with 10 bases between them. CDR3 size: 14 residues. Per the germline V gene, CDR1 is KGHSH and CDR2 is LQKENI. The CDR3 is CASSRISGNTEAFF. The CDR3 DNA sequence: TGTGCCAGCTCACGTATATCGGGGAACACTGAAGCTTTCTTT.

The J gene is TRBJ2-7, the V gene TRBV5-1; the D gene is possibly TRBD2 (6 bases). V was cut by 0 bases and J by 0 bases, with 10 bases left in between. This CDR3 spans 15 amino acids. The V gene's germline CDR1 is SGHRS and CDR2 YFSETQ. The CDR3 spells CASSLGDGSSYEQYV. Written as DNA, the CDR3 is TGCGCCAGCAGCTTGGGAGACGGGAGCTCCTACGAGCAGTACGTC.

This chain uses TRBV19 with TRBJ1-6, with D tentatively TRBD1 (6 bases). Germline V lookup: CDR1 LNHDA, CDR2 SQIVND (reference sequence). The CDR3 sequence is 15 residues long. V lost 5 bases to trimming and J lost 8 bases, with 16 bases between them. In nucleotides, the CDR3 is TGTGCCAGTAGTGCCCGGGGGGCGAGGGATTCACCCCTCCACTTT. Translation gives CASSARGARDSPLHF.

About this clone: This CDR3 is also generated by other DNA sequences in the sample. The chain employs TRBV2 and TRBJ2-1, with 10 bases matching TRBD2. Germline lookup yields CDR1 SNHLY and CDR2 FYNNEI. The CDR3 spans 15 residues. V lost 5 bases, J lost 6 bases, and 7 bases stayed unmatched. CDR3 residues: CASSRSGGAFNEQFF. In DNA, the CDR3 is TGTGCCAGCAGTAGGAGCGGGGGGGCTTTCAATGAGCAGTTCTTC.

This clone was seen many times. The gene calls are TRBV7-6 and TRBJ2-1; 8 bases align to TRBD1. The CDR3 is 15 amino acids. Germline V gene lookup returns CDR1 SGHVS and CDR2 FNYEAQ. V dropped 5 bases and J dropped 5; count of bases not matched to a gene: 8. The CDR3: CASSPTGTGHNEQFF. The CDR3 DNA follows: TGTGCCAGCAGCCCCACCGGGACAGGCCACAATGAGCAGTTCTTC.

The chain combines TRBV28 with TRBJ1-5; D call uncertain. Germline CDR1 and CDR2: MDHEN and SYDVKM. Trimming left V 7 bases short and J 3 bases short, with 16 bases between. The CDR3 covers 15 residues. The CDR3: CASTTGSRNNQPQHF. DNA for the CDR3: TGTGCCAGCACCACGGGGAGCAGGAACAATCAGCCCCAGCATTTT.

The sample holds one count of this clone. V usage is TRBV28 and J usage is TRBJ1-1, with unresolved D. V lost 10 bases and J lost 3, with 12 bases in between. Germline V gene sequence: CDR1 MDHEN, CDR2 SYDVKM. The CDR3 has 12 amino acids. In DNA, the CDR3 is TGTGCCACCCGAGTGCTGGACACTGAAGCTTTCTTT. It yields the protein CATRVLDTEAFF.